At least ten counts were recorded for the clone carrying this TCR beta chain. The data were obtained in a study of low-dose radiotherapy and immunotherapy resistance in tumors. Trimming shortened V by 5 bases and J by 11 bases, and 21 bases separated the two germline ends. In germline, CDR1 is DFQATT, CDR2 SNEGSKA (reference sequence). CDR3 length: 13 amino acids. Time point specified: before trial treatment. TRAV- and TRBV-specific primers were used for first-strand cDNA, which covered alpha and beta chains. TCR amplification used roughly 21 PCR cycles, a constant-region primer and a V-primer adapter. TCRdb redid the calling of the reads with MiXCR, one entry per CDR3 protein. The data contain under 90,000 distinct CDR3 sequences, roughly a sixth of them seen just once; the ten biggest clones take up less than 3.5%.

The chain is built from TRBV20-1 and TRBJ1-2; no clear D gene. The material was PBMCs, obtained before treatment. The origin of this receptor is a male donor with prostate cancer. CDR3 loop: CSARTPVRTTYTF. CDR3 DNA sequence: TGCAGTGCTCGGACCCCTGTTCGTACGACTTACACCTTC.